This T cell receptor beta chain emerged from a study of T cells in Graves' hyperthyroidism and ophthalmopathy. Study conclusions and caveats: Patients with ophthalmopathy were separated from those with stable hyperthyroidism by a 13 V-J model. Most thyroid clonotypes expanded above 0.001 appeared in blood too.

Regions amplified from RNA transcripts were the TCR beta CDR3 regions. HTBI primers drove first-round RT-PCR of the TCR CDR3. TCRdb recomputed calls from the multiplex PCR reads with MiXCR, one row per CDR3 protein. The sample includes 550,000 to 800,000 distinct CDR3 sequences, around 15% of them seen just once. Remarks on this clonotype: Its antigen is not identified. Its ends do not fully match the called genes, so a read error is possible.

The sequence derives from a man aged 50 to 59 with Graves' hyperthyroidism. The sample consisted of blood.

The CDR3 is CAISEVASGSDTQYF. Written as DNA, the CDR3 is TGTGCCATCAGTGAAGTCGCTAGCGGCTCAGATACGCAGTATTTT. The chain combines TRBV6-1 with TRBJ2-3, with 7 bases lining up with TRBD2. CDR3 length: 15 amino acids. Germline V gives CDR1 MNHNS, CDR2 SASEGT.